This T cell receptor beta chain was observed in a study of T cell clonality in common variable immunodeficiency. Aged about 9 to 70 years, CVID subjects averaged around 40 years old. Here immunoSEQ multiplex PCR was the method, and the copy in TCRdb shows in-frame clones only, minus some. Altogether over 30,000 clones were found in the sample, and no singletons occur. This clone was seen only a few times. Its antigen is still unknown. The CDR3 end lies 3 residues beyond the end of the read and is filled in from the germline J gene. Study-wide results and caveats: Common variable immunodeficiency TCR beta sequences reportedly had fewer deletions and N-nucleotide insertions. TCRbeta clonality was increased in CVID versus healthy controls.

The CDR3 runs 16 residues. V dropped 0 bases and J dropped 7; count of bases not matched to a gene: 7. Germline-derived CDR1 and CDR2 are LNHDA and SQIVND (reference sequence). The receptor comes from a human donor with common variable immunodeficiency. This chain uses TRBV19 with TRBJ1-4; 8 bases line up with TRBD1. Sample: peripheral blood mononuclear cells. The CDR3 protein is CASSIDVSDRGEKLFF. Partial CDR3 DNA: TGTGCCAGTAGTATAGATGTATCAGACAGGGGTGAAAAA.